What follows is one T cell receptor beta chain and its context. This sample is drawn from a study of shared clonotypes between healthy human individuals. Study overall: Those who served as donors were a couple of women and a few men between the ages of 18 and 49.

Profiling relied on immunoSEQ multiplex PCR, and the TCRdb table lists in-frame clones only, not all of them. This repertoire shows some 1 million clones, 65% to 80% found once; its top ten account for roughly 1.4%. All donors qualified as healthy HIV-negative adults and had experienced no recent acute infections or vaccinations. The receptor was isolated from a man younger than 30 in good health. Sequences were obtained from memory CD4+ T cells sorted from blood. Noted subset: CD45RA-negative fraction.

CDR3 loop: CASSDTGGRSSQYF. For the CDR3, the DNA is TGTGCCAGCAGTGATACGGGGGGGAGGAGTTCTCAGTACTTC. The chain has TRBV6-1 and TRBJ2-4; 8 nucleotides align to TRBD2. The germline V gene encodes CDR1 MNHNS and CDR2 SASEGT. J lost 12 bases, V lost 3 bases, and 10 bases had no gene match. This CDR3 spans 14 amino acids.